Below, 2 T cell receptor beta chains from the same sample are listed, as sequenced in a study of shared clonotypes between healthy human individuals. Here immunoSEQ multiplex PCR was the method, and the copy in TCRdb shows in-frame clones only, minus some. In the table there are more than 550,000 clones, over 60% of which are singletons. Sequencing used memory CD4+ T cells sorted from blood. Subset given: CD45RA-negative fraction. The receptors come from a woman aged 25 to 45 in good health.

This clone occurred a few times. The V call is TRBV23-1, the J call TRBJ2-1, with TRBD2 matching 11 bases. TRBV23-1 is known as an ORF, though its function is uncertain. After removal of 1 base from V and 8 bases from J, the junction contained 13 bases not matched to a gene. The CDR3 consists of 18 residues. The CDR3 is CASSQFRGSGRVLDEQFF. The DNA of the CDR3 is TGCGCCAGCAGTCAATTCCGTGGTAGCGGGAGGGTCCTAGATGAGCAGTTCTTC.

This chain links TRBV4-1 with TRBJ1-2; 9 nucleotides agree with TRBD1. CDR1 and CDR2 (germline): MGHRA, YSYEKL. The CDR3 contains 16 residues. The V segment lost 3 bases and the J segment 4 bases; nucleotides outside the gene matches: 9. The CDR3 DNA follows: TGCGCCAGCAGCCACGCACCGGGACAGGGATTCTATGGCTACACCTTC. Its translation: CASSHAPGQGFYGYTF.